This T cell receptor (beta chain) was sequenced in a study of regulatory T cells in long-lasting Graves disease listed by TCRdb under 2021. Looking at the study overall: Newly diagnosed Graves' disease patients had taken antithyroid drugs for less than 3 months. Patients with persistent Graves' disease were compared with patients with newly diagnosed Graves' disease using TCR sequencing and RNA sequencing of peripheral blood. The study took place in China and was registered as a clinical trial. A total of roughly 33 samples were covered by TCR sequencing, comprising approximately 13 persistent and around 20 newly diagnosed Graves' disease patients. Study-level results and caveats: Persistent Graves' disease patients showed lower TCR Shannon entropy and fewer highly expanded clones than newly diagnosed patients, suggesting clonal expansion. A larger number of public clonotypes was shared among persistent patients (around 3,000) than among newly diagnosed patients (roughly 1,000). Sequencing and analysis were restricted to the TCR beta chain. The authors acknowledged the small sample size as a limitation that may reduce accuracy. Persistent disease showed preferential use of TRBV28, TRBJ1-2 and TRBJ2-5, whereas newly diagnosed disease favored TRBV20-1 and TRBJ2-1. Only peripheral blood was studied, because thyroid tissue, the primary lesion, was inaccessible.

CDR1 and CDR2, per the germline V gene, are SGHVS and FQNEAQ. The CDR3 measures 17 amino acids from cysteine to phenylalanine. Only the CDR3 DNA stays, 51 bases, in frame from base 1. Cut back by 5 bases and 0 bases, the V and J ends lie 18 bases apart. Preparation of the library involved multiplex PCR. TCRdb lists the instrument as Illumina HiSeq 4000. TCR beta libraries were built with iRepertoire HTBI primers and Arm-PCR amplification of CDR3 regions. PCR products were gel purified before sequencing. Concerning the study's data processing: A total of around 66 TRBV and about 13 TRBJ segments were identified across samples and were used for gene usage analysis of CDR3 amino acid clonotypes. COPE and FqMerger were used to merge the filtered high-quality paired reads into contigs. BLAST was used to align contigs to IMGT TRBV, TRBD and TRBJ reference genes, with CDR3 defined following IMGT. Any clonotype with a frequency above 0.1% was classified as a highly expanded clone. Shannon entropy served as the measure of repertoire diversity, while the Gini coefficient captured V-J evenness. Public clonotypes were defined as clonotypes shared by more than one individual. The public reads were reanalyzed by TCRdb: fastp trimming at Q25, MiXCR alignment, in-frame beta chains only. Under each unique CDR3 protein, matching rows form one entry showing the most common genes and DNA. Clone size and V and J calls follow TCRdb, not the original study. The sample data list approximately 400,000 distinct CDR3 sequences, and 15% of these were observed just once. About 7.8% of the sample rests with the top ten.

What this sample's time point label stands for: newly diagnosed GD, antithyroid drugs for less than 3 months. For both TCR sequencing and RNA sequencing, RNA was extracted from PBMCs using TRIzol. The diagnosis of Graves' disease followed American Thyroid Association guidelines. The patients came from an endocrinology department in Xi'an, China. Each patient gave 8.5 to 9.5 milliliters of peripheral blood, collected in an EDTA anticoagulant tube. PBMCs were isolated by Ficoll Paque Plus density gradient separation without further T cell sorting. An Agilent 2100 Bioanalyzer and agarose gel were used to check RNA quality, while a NanoDrop 2000 measured RNA concentration. There are many counts of this clonotype. Its antigen remains unidentified. It has no much larger one-base neighbor in the sample; base qualities were not kept. The same specimen was also included in a second study, on T cells in Graves' hyperthyroidism and ophthalmopathy. Drawing on the second study: Graves' hyperthyroidism was defined as stable when no progression to ophthalmopathy occurred over 18 months of follow-up. Hyperthyroidism patients were newly diagnosed, with disease duration under 2 months, and aged 18 to 65 years. Patients with uncontrolled infections, other autoimmune diseases, pregnancy or lactation were excluded. Clinical symptoms, serum thyroxine and TRAb, thyroid ultrasound, and orbital computed tomography formed the basis for the diagnoses. For the first round of RT-PCR on the TCR CDR3, the HTBI primer set was used together with the Qiagen OneStep RT-PCR kit. Most expanded thyroid clonotypes (frequency above 0.001) were also detected in blood, suggesting blood repertoires may reflect thyroid immune responses. In cross-validation, a model built on a 13 V-J signature told ophthalmopathy apart from stable hyperthyroidism with over 85% sensitivity and around 84% specificity, and in testing the same model reached 80%/75%. During validation, the model predicted progression to ophthalmopathy a median of approximately 6.5 months ahead of onset, with around 70% sensitivity and under 85% specificity. TCR V-J signatures able to tell the groups apart were searched for in a discovery cohort of 100 patients, of whom approximately 40 had Graves' ophthalmopathy and 57 had stable Graves' hyperthyroidism. Whether ophthalmopathy could be predicted prospectively was tested in an independent validation cohort made up of 18 to 20 hyperthyroidism patients plus 17 patients who later progressed to ophthalmopathy. The roughly 91 discovery patients were randomly divided into training and test sets at a 7:3 ratio. In about 6 Graves' hyperthyroidism patients, the study also compared T-cell repertoires from thyroid tissue with T-cell repertoires from blood. Once sampling was done, hyperthyroidism patients were given methimazole at a starting dose of 30 mg daily, whereas ophthalmopathy patients were given high-dose intravenous methylprednisolone. Libraries were constructed in a second round of multiplex PCR, after which size selection and purification were carried out. The libraries were sequenced on an Illumina HiSeq2000 using paired-end 100 bp reads. SOAPnuke was used to process the raw data, removing reads that contained adapters or uncalled bases, had a mean Phred below 15, or lacked an exact match to the constant primer or identifier. COPE v1.2.5 was used to merge high-quality paired reads, and clonotypes were defined as unique nucleotide sequences. MiTCR v1.1 was used to align the clonotypes against IMGT TRBV, TRBD and TRBJ reference segments. The analysis included only V-J combinations with a frequency above 0.0001, which together covered approximately 99% of the repertoires. The TCS score was defined as the ratio of F50 (clonal expansion) to E x V (chaos), calculated using BLOSUM62-based TCRdist between CDR3 peptides within each V-J. Welch's t-statistics and random forest reduced roughly 540 V-J features to about 12, which were used in a naive Bayes classifier (R e1071). No statistical method was used to set the sample size in advance, and investigators knew the group allocation. The paper describes TCR Vbeta CDR3 sequencing of 140 or so peripheral blood samples, made up of about 40 ophthalmopathy patients, roughly 75 hyperthyroidism patients and about 17 progressor patients.

The sample here was peripheral blood mononuclear cells (PBMCs), taken at new diagnosis, from a patient treated with antithyroid drugs. This chain is built from TRBV7-8 and TRBJ2-3; the D call is possibly TRBD1 or TRBD2, each sharing 6 bases. The receptor's source is a woman aged 40 to 50 with Graves disease. Donor details come from another sample of the same person, matched by shared clones. The sequenced DNA is TGTGCCAGCAGCCCAAATGGCGGGACATCTAGCACAGATACGCAGTATTTT. It codes for CASSPNGGTSSTDTQYF.